This entry describes one T cell receptor (beta chain). Its target is unknown. The data stem from a study of T cell repertoires in cytomegalovirus infection. Broader study findings: Dominating the ex vivo response were TCR beta clonotypes that were CMV-specific and HLA-C-restricted.

Germline CDR1 reads LGHNA; CDR2 reads YNFKEQ. This CDR3 region has 13 residues. Trimming pared 0 bases from V and 7 bases from J, leaving 10 bases between. TCRdb called the reads again in MiXCR, with one record for every CDR3 protein. Of 600,000 to 800,000 distinct CDR3 sequences listed, less than 25% are singletons. This clonotype was obtained from a human donor in good health (CMV status not recorded). Some clones in this sample may be carry-over from other donors' samples. Sample: CD8+ T cells from PBMCs. The genes are TRBV4-2 and TRBJ2-7; D unclear. The CDR3 region has the DNA TGTGCCAGCAGCCAAGATTGGGGTAGGGAGCAGTACTTC. This sequence encodes CASSQDWGREQYF.